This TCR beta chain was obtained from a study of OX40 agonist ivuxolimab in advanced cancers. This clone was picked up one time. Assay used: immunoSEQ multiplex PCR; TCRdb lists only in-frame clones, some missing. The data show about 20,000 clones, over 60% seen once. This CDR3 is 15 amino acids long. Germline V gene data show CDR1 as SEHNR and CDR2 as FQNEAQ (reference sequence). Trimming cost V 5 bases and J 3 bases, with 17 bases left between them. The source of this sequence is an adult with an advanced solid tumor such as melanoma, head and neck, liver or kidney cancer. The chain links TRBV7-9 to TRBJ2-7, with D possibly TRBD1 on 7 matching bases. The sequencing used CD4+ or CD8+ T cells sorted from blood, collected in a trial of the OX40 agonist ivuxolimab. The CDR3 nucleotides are TGTGCCAGCAGCCACAAAGGAGGGGACAGCTACGAGCAGTACTTC. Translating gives CASSHKGGDSYEQYF. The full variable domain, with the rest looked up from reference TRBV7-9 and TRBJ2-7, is DTGVSQNPRHKITKRGQNVTFRCDPISEHNRLYWYRQTLGQGPEFLTYFQNEAQLEKSRLLSDRFSAERPKGSFSTLEIQRTEQGDSAMYLCASSHKGGDSYEQYFGPGTRLTVT.